Following are 8 T cell receptor beta chains from one sample sequenced in a study of blood T cell repertoires in COVID-19. Sequencing was performed with immunoSEQ multiplex PCR; in TCRdb, only in-frame clones are kept and a portion is missing. The sample lists fewer than 400,000 clones; about nine tenths were seen once. What was sequenced was PBMCs or T cells enriched from blood (not recorded which). The receptors stem from a man aged 25-45 years who had recovered from COVID-19.

The chain links TRBV20-1 to TRBJ2-2; weak D call: TRBD1 (5 bases). This CDR3 contains 15 residues. The ends were cut back, 3 bases at V and 0 bases at J, with 11 bases in the middle. Germline CDR1 reads DFQATT; CDR2 reads SNEGSKA (reference sequence). The CDR3 is CSASRGAPNTGELFF. The CDR3 coding sequence is TGCAGTGCTAGTCGTGGGGCCCCGAACACCGGGGAGCTGTTTTTT.

This clone was counted once. The chain links TRBV2 to TRBJ1-5; 7 bases match TRBD1. CDR1 and CDR2 (germline): SNHLY, FYNNEI. This CDR3 comprises 15 residues. Trimming cost V 6 bases and J 6 bases; bases outside gene matches: 11. The CDR3 sequence: CASRRQGTESQPQHF. The CDR3 nucleotides are TGTGCCAGCAGGCGACAGGGCACCGAGAGTCAGCCCCAGCATTTT.

The chain couples TRBV5-4 to TRBJ1-6; no firm D call. Germline-derived CDR1 and CDR2 are SGHNT and YYREEE (reference sequence). Trimming removed 2 bases from V and 6 bases from J, with 9 bases in between. CDR3 length: 14 amino acids. This CDR3 reads CASSLQIPNSPLHF. The CDR3 DNA reads TGTGCCAGCAGCTTACAAATCCCTAATTCACCCCTCCACTTT.

This clone was observed a few times. This rearrangement joins TRBV20-1 to TRBJ1-2; possible D gene TRBD1, 5 bases. This CDR3 contains 11 residues. With 4 bases removed from V and 4 bases from J, the gap between germline ends came to 7 bases. Germline V lookup: CDR1 DFQATT, CDR2 SNEGSKA (reference sequence). This CDR3 reads CSATGFYGYTF. The CDR3 region has the DNA TGCAGTGCTACAGGGTTCTATGGCTACACCTTC.

The chain joins TRBV29-1 to TRBJ2-2; D remains ambiguous. The CDR3 is 14 amino acids. CDR1 SQVTM and CDR2 ANQGSEA come from the germline V gene. Trimming cost V 5 bases and J 1 base, with 11 bases left between them. CDR3 bases: TGCAGCGTTCTAGTCGAATTGAACACCGGGGAGCTGTTTTTT. The encoded protein is CSVLVELNTGELFF.

The chain carries TRBV10-3 and TRBJ2-1; D ambiguous. With 3 bases removed from V and 1 base from J, the gap between germline ends came to 10 bases. Germline CDR1 reads ENHRY; CDR2 reads SYGVKD. This CDR3 spans 15 amino acids. The CDR3 coding sequence is TGTGCCATCAGTGACACAGAAACTTCCTACAATGAGCAGTTCTTC. Translated, it gives CAISDTETSYNEQFF.

V is TRBV6-1 and J is TRBJ1-5; the match to TRBD1 covers 12 bases. This CDR3 comprises 15 residues. The germline CDR1 and CDR2 sequences are MNHNS and SASEGT. J lost 6 bases, V lost 3 bases, and 3 bases had no gene match. CDR3 loop: CASSEGQGAAQPQHF. The CDR3 DNA reads as TGTGCCAGCAGTGAGGGACAGGGGGCAGCTCAGCCCCAGCATTTT.

V gene TRBV5-1 combines with J gene TRBJ1-4, with 10 bases matching TRBD1. Germline assignment: CDR1 SGHRS and CDR2 YFSETQ. The length of the CDR3 is 15 residues. Germline trimming cut 0 bases from V and 8 bases from J; bases unmatched to any gene: 4. The CDR3 reads CASSLGTGGREKLFF. In DNA form, the CDR3 reads TGCGCCAGCAGCTTGGGGACAGGGGGTCGGGAAAAACTGTTTTTT. Full variable domain (missing parts from reference TRBV5-1 and TRBJ1-4): KAGVTQTPRYLIKTRGQQVTLSCSPISGHRSVSWYQQTPGQGLQFLFEYFSETQRNKGNFPGRFSGRQFSNSRSEMNVSTLELGDSALYLCASSLGTGGREKLFFGSGTQLSVL.